This T cell receptor beta chain emerged from a study of cytomegalovirus exposure and HLA in healthy donors. Study-level findings and limits: Later analysis showed TCR association rates varying by HLA locus, highest for DRB1 and lowest for HLA-C. Fewer N-insertions than the roughly 670-donor mean were reportedly shown by an Asian-associated ancestry cluster in a later analysis. Confirmation was obtained in vitro that three CMV-associated chains are specific for CMV antigens.

This clone was detected once. What it recognizes is unknown. The PCR employed 60 Vbeta primers together with 13 Jbeta primers. Clones were sequenced by immunoSEQ multiplex PCR, and TCRdb holds only the in-frame ones, with some missing. The data contain 40,000 or so clones, around three fifths of them singletons. All the people who gave samples were healthy bone marrow donors. The sequence came from a man in his forties or fifties in good health and CMV-seropositive. The sequencing sample was made of PBMCs.

This chain's CDR3 is CASSPQGADYGYTF. The CDR3 coding sequence is TGTGCCAGCAGCCCACAGGGGGCGGACTATGGCTACACCTTC. The chain uses TRBV4-2 and TRBJ1-2; 9 nucleotides align to TRBD1. Germline V lookup: CDR1 LGHNA, CDR2 YNFKEQ. V lost 4 bases and J lost 3; bases outside the gene matches: 3. The CDR3 length is 14 residues.